The sequence of this T cell receptor (beta chain) was determined in a study of T cell changes during pregnancy in multiple sclerosis. TCRdb keeps only in-frame clones here, not all; method: immunoSEQ multiplex PCR. Here the sample spans roughly 40,000 clones, 91% being singletons. Here the sequenced sample was CD4+ T cells from peripheral blood mononuclear cells, taken before pregnancy. The TCR comes from a female donor with multiple sclerosis, enrolled in a pregnancy study.

CDR3 protein: CASSVEGSSYNEQFF. In DNA form, the CDR3 reads TGTGCCAGTAGTGTGGAGGGGAGCTCCTACAATGAGCAGTTCTTC. The chain employs TRBV19 and TRBJ2-1; D may be TRBD2 (6 bases). V shed 5 bases and J shed 0 bases, with 11 bases lying between them. This CDR3 is built from 15 residues. CDR1 is LNHDA and CDR2 is SQIVND in the germline V gene (reference sequence). The whole variable domain, filled in from reference TRBV19 and TRBJ2-1, reads DGGITQSPKYLFRKEGQNVTLSCEQNLNHDAMYWYRQDPGQGLRLIYYSQIVNDFQKGDIAEGYSVSREKKESFPLTVTSAQKNPTAFYLCASSVEGSSYNEQFFGPGTRLTVL.